A selection of T cell receptor beta chains follows, all from one sample in a study of early T cells in non-severe SARS-CoV-2 infection. TCRdb reanalysed the 5' RACE reads using MiXCR and keeps one entry per CDR3 protein. Of tens of thousands of distinct CDR3 sequences in the sample, more than 12% were seen once. The source material was whole blood, sampled at baseline. The receptors stem from an adult who was a healthcare worker with PCR-confirmed SARS-CoV-2 infection or an uninfected control (not recorded which). The CDR3 runs from the conserved cysteine through the conserved F or W. Fields, in order: V gene, J gene, clone size, D gene, CDR3 DNA, CDR3 protein. D genes are given only for firm matches. The size field is filled for only some rows; it gives once, few, many or a size class.

>TRBV4-2|TRBJ2-7|NA|NA
TGTGCCAGCAGCCAAGATCTCCGGGGTTTTTCCTACGAGCAGTACTTC
CASSQDLRGFSYEQYF
>TRBV28|TRBJ1-2|few|NA
TGTGCCAGCAGTTTAGGAGGGAACCCCTATGGCTACACCTTC
CASSLGGNPYGYTF
>TRBV5-5|TRBJ2-1|NA|TRBD1
TGTGCCAGCAGCGCACGGACAGGGCAAAGGTACAATGAGCAGTTCTTC
CASSARTGQRYNEQFF
>TRBV27|TRBJ2-3|medium-sized|NA
TGTGCCAGCAGTTTCCTGGGACATAGCACAGATACGCAGTATTTT
CASSFLGHSTDTQYF
>TRBV7-3|TRBJ2-3|NA|NA
TGTGCCAGCAGCTTATTTACAAGCCCAGATACGCAGTATTTT
CASSLFTSPDTQYF
>TRBV18|TRBJ1-3|few|NA
TGTGCCAGCTCACCAATCATAGCCTCTGGAAACACCATATATTTT
CASSPIIASGNTIYF
>TRBV3-1|TRBJ2-2|many|NA
TGTGCCAGCAGCCAACTCACGTCCGGGGAGCTGTTTTTT
CASSQLTSGELFF
>TRBV7-6|TRBJ1-4|few|NA
TGTGCCAGCAGCTTAGAATCAGGGATCAAGAGTAATGAAAAACTGTTTTTT
CASSLESGIKSNEKLFF
>TRBV3-1|TRBJ2-1|NA|NA
TGTGCCAGCAGCCTATTCCGGGACTCCCCAGAGTTCTTC
CASSLFRDSPEFF
>TRBV2|TRBJ1-2|few|TRBD1
TGTGCCAGCAGTGGGGCAGGGGGTGTCTATGGCTACACCTTC
CASSGAGGVYGYTF
>TRBV7-9|TRBJ1-1|NA|TRBD1
TGTGCCAGCAGCACAGGCATTCCTATGACAGGGCGGACTGAAGCTTTCTTT
CASSTGIPMTGRTEAFF
>TRBV5-1|TRBJ2-7|few|NA
TGCGCCAGCAGATACCAGCCGGGACAAGGATCGCTCGAGCAGTACTTC
CASRYQPGQGSLEQYF
>TRBV2|TRBJ2-4|few|TRBD2
TGTGCCAGCAGTGACCAGACTAGCGCAAACATTCAGTACTTC
CASSDQTSANIQYF
>TRBV3-1|TRBJ2-1|NA|NA
TGTGCCAGCAGCCAAGATAAGACTAACGGTGAGCAGTTCTTC
CASSQDKTNGEQFF
>TRBV3-1|TRBJ2-3|many|TRBD2
TGTGCCAGCAGCTCTACCGAGCGGGGATACACAGATACGCAGTATTTT
CASSSTERGYTDTQYF
>TRBV19|TRBJ2-2|once|NA
TGTGCCAGTAGCAGGGCCCTGGGACTTTCCACCGGGGAGCTGTTTTTT
CASSRALGLSTGELFF
>TRBV27|TRBJ1-2|few|TRBD1
TGTGCCAGCAGACAGGGGATTGGAGGCTACACCTTC
CASRQGIGGYTF
>TRBV10-3|TRBJ1-5|few|NA
TGTGCCATCAGTGAGTCAATGATCAATCAGCCCCAGCATTTT
CAISESMINQPQHF
>TRBV7-2|TRBJ1-5|NA|TRBD1
TGTGCCAGCAGCGGGGACAGGGAACAGCCCCAGCATTTT
CASSGDREQPQHF
>TRBV7-2|TRBJ2-1|NA|NA
TGTGCCAGCAGCTTGGGAGCGGCTTACAATGAGCAGTTCTTC
CASSLGAAYNEQFF
>TRBV20-1|TRBJ1-1|NA|NA
TGCAGTGCTAGGTCAGATATGAACACTGAAGCTTTCTTT
CSARSDMNTEAFF
>TRBV29-1|TRBJ2-4|many|TRBD2
TGCAGCGTTGATGCGGGAGGGGGGAGAAACATTCAGTACTTC
CSVDAGGGRNIQYF
>TRBV28|TRBJ1-5|many|TRBD1
TGTGCCAGCAGCTCCAGCGGGACAGGGTATCAGCCCCAGCATTTT
CASSSSGTGYQPQHF
>TRBV7-9|TRBJ2-7|NA|TRBD2
TGTGCCAGCAGCTTAAGTGGACTAGCGTACGAGCAGTACTTC
CASSLSGLAYEQYF
>TRBV5-1|TRBJ1-1|NA|NA
TGCGCCAGCAGCCAGTGGACGGCGAACACTGAAGCTTTCTTT
CASSQWTANTEAFF
>TRBV28|TRBJ2-3|NA|NA
TGTGCCAGCAGTTTACCAGCCACAGATACGCAGTATTTT
CASSLPATDTQYF
>TRBV4-2|TRBJ2-1|few|NA
TGTGCCAGCAGCCAATTCGGCTCCTACAATGAGCAGTTCTTC
CASSQFGSYNEQFF
>TRBV6-5|TRBJ2-7|few|TRBD2
TGTGCCAGCAGTCGCGGACTAGCGGAAACAGAAGGCTACGAGCAGTACTTC
CASSRGLAETEGYEQYF
>TRBV5-6|TRBJ1-1|once|NA
TGTGCCAGCAGCGGGGCGGCAGGGGCCACTGAAGCTTTCTTT
CASSGAAGATEAFF
>TRBV4-2|TRBJ2-2|NA|TRBD1
TGTGCCAGCAGCCAACCCGGGACAGGGGACACCGGGGAGCTGTTTTTT
CASSQPGTGDTGELFF
>TRBV20-1|TRBJ1-1|NA|NA
TGCAGTGCTATCCGGGGCTCGAACACTGAAGCTTTCTTT
CSAIRGSNTEAFF
>TRBV12-3/TRBV12-4|TRBJ1-4|NA|NA
TGTGCCAGCAGCCTGTGGGTTAATGAAAAACTGTTTTTT
CASSLWVNEKLFF
>TRBV7-8|TRBJ1-5|NA|NA
TGTGCCAGCAGCTCTAGAAATCAGCCCCAGCATTTT
CASSSRNQPQHF
>TRBV7-9|TRBJ1-1|NA|TRBD1
TGTGCCAGCAGCTTAGCGAGGACAGGGGAGGGAGCTTTCTTT
CASSLARTGEGAFF
>TRBV12-3/TRBV12-4|TRBJ2-2|NA|TRBD1
TGTGCCAGCAACCCCCGGGACAGCTACACCGGGGAGCTGTTTTTT
CASNPRDSYTGELFF
>TRBV12-3/TRBV12-4|TRBJ1-2|few|NA
TGTGCCAGCACCCCGCGGGGGCGGACGAGTGGACATGGCTACACCTTC
CASTPRGRTSGHGYTF
>TRBV5-1|TRBJ2-1|NA|TRBD2
TGCGCCAGCAGCTCTGGACTAGGCGTAGTCTACAATGAGCAGTTCTTC
CASSSGLGVVYNEQFF
>TRBV7-9|TRBJ2-3|NA|NA
TGTGCCAGCAGCTCCTCCCTCAGGGTTACGCAGTATTTT
CASSSSLRVTQYF
>TRBV18|TRBJ1-2|many|TRBD1
TGTGCCAGCTCACCGGACAGGGGAGGAGATGGCTACACCTTC
CASSPDRGGDGYTF
>TRBV14|TRBJ2-7|many|TRBD1
TGTGCCAGCAGCCTCGGACAGGGCTTCGCCGAGCAGTACTTC
CASSLGQGFAEQYF
>TRBV7-9|TRBJ2-5|many|TRBD1
TGTGCCAGCAGCTCTCCGGGACAGGGTCGGGAGACCCAGTACTTC
CASSSPGQGRETQYF
>TRBV10-2|TRBJ2-1|few|NA
TGCGCCAGCAGTGAGTCGATACGTTGGGAGTCCCTCTTC
CASSESIRWESLF
>TRBV2|TRBJ2-3|many|TRBD2
TGTGCCAGCAGTGTACGGGTCCTAGCGGGAGGAGATACGCAGTATTTT
CASSVRVLAGGDTQYF
>TRBV2|TRBJ2-7|few|TRBD1
TGTGCCACCTCTCCCGGGACAGAAATCTACGAGCAGTACTTC
CATSPGTEIYEQYF
>TRBV5-1|TRBJ2-7|NA|NA
TGCGCCAGCAGCCGGGGGTCTACCTACGAGCAGTACTTC
CASSRGSTYEQYF
>TRBV7-6|TRBJ2-1|NA|NA
TGTGCCAGCAGCTTAGAAACGGGTGGGTCCTACAATGAGCAGTTCTTC
CASSLETGGSYNEQFF
>TRBV6-1|TRBJ2-6|NA|NA
TGTGCCAGCATAGGAGGGGTTTACTCTGGGGCCAACGTCCTGACTTTC
CASIGGVYSGANVLTF
>TRBV11-2|TRBJ2-3|NA|NA
TGTGCCAGCAGCCCGCTAACAACTAGCACAGATACGCAGTATTTT
CASSPLTTSTDTQYF
>TRBV5-1|TRBJ2-5|few|TRBD2
TGCGCCAGCAGCGGTACTAGCGGCCAAGAGACCCAGTACTTC
CASSGTSGQETQYF
>TRBV7-9|TRBJ1-1|NA|NA
TGTGCCAGCAGCTTGTGGGATGGTTCTAAAGCTTTCTTT
CASSLWDGSKAFF
>TRBV6-5|TRBJ2-1|NA|TRBD2
TGTGCCAGCAGCGTTCTAGCGGGTGGAAATTACAATGAGCAGTTCTTC
CASSVLAGGNYNEQFF
>TRBV12-3/TRBV12-4|TRBJ2-7|few|NA
TGTGCCAGCAGTTTAGAAGTTAGAGCCTACGAGCAGTACTTC
CASSLEVRAYEQYF
>TRBV7-8|TRBJ1-1|many|NA
TGTGCCAGCAGACCTACGGGGATCACTGAAGCTTTCTTT
CASRPTGITEAFF
>TRBV20-1|TRBJ2-1|many|NA
TGCAGTGCTAGAGAGGGGCGCGGGAATGAGCAGTTCTTC
CSAREGRGNEQFF
>TRBV5-1|TRBJ2-2|few|TRBD2
TGCGCCAGCAGCTTAAGAGGACTAGCGGTAAACACCGGGGAGCTGTTTTTT
CASSLRGLAVNTGELFF
>TRBV9|TRBJ2-5|few|NA
TGTGCCAGCAGCACCACCCCCGGACAGCAAGAGACCCAGTACTTC
CASSTTPGQQETQYF
>TRBV2|TRBJ2-2|few|TRBD2
TGTGCCAGCAGTTCTAGCGGGAGACACACCGGGGAGCTGTTTTTT
CASSSSGRHTGELFF
>TRBV2|TRBJ2-3|NA|TRBD2
TGTGCCAGCAGTGGGGCTAGCGGGTTAACAGATACGCAGTATTTT
CASSGASGLTDTQYF
>TRBV6-1|TRBJ2-7|NA|NA
TGTGCCAGCAGTCCGATCGGAGGGAACTACGAGCAGTACTTC
CASSPIGGNYEQYF